This T cell receptor beta chain was sequenced for a study of CD8 T cells in ankylosing spondylitis. Study-level findings and limits: Matched synovial fluid from ankylosing spondylitis patients was reported to be enriched for disease-linked clones. CD8+ cells made up the disease-linked clones, which were relatively rare in peripheral blood. Fewer than 10 highly homologous variants made up a TCR beta motif that seemed to typify ankylosing spondylitis blood.

This clonotype was observed at least ten times. Its antigen is not known. CDR1 SGHAT and CDR2 FQNNGV come from the germline V gene. The CDR3 length is 15 residues. Trimming removed 4 bases from V and 4 bases from J, with 16 bases in between. TCRdb reprocessed the 5' RACE reads via MiXCR and lists one record per CDR3 protein. In the table there are roughly 26,000 distinct CDR3 sequences, 10% to 15% of which are singletons. The origin of this receptor is a male donor with ankylosing spondylitis or in good health (not recorded which). The source material was blood. V usage is TRBV11-2 and J usage is TRBJ2-5, with D maybe TRBD1 (6 bases). CDR3 in amino acids: CASSSLGTRGETQYF. For the CDR3, the DNA is TGTGCCAGCAGCTCTCTAGGGACACGGGGAGAGACCCAGTACTTC. The full variable domain, in which reference TRBV11-2 and TRBJ2-5 provide the parts outside the CDR3, is EAGVAQSPRYKIIEKRQSVAFWCNPISGHATLYWYQQILGQGPKLLIQFQNNGVVDDSQLPKDRFSAERLKGVDSTLKIQPAKLEDSAVYLCASSSLGTRGETQYFGPGTRLLVL.